This is a list of T cell receptor beta chains from one sample in a study of post-analysis software for immune sequencing data. TCRdb called the PCR reads again in MiXCR, with one record for every CDR3 protein. The table shows roughly 800,000 distinct CDR3 sequences, with about 50% occurring only once. Sequencing input: blood. All receptors derive from a girl aged 10-17 years with multiple sclerosis. Each CDR3 is given with its conserved first and last residue. Fields, in order: clone size, D gene, J gene, V gene, CDR3 protein, CDR3 DNA. The D gene is left open where the match is weak. Expanded clones are given a class, and other clones once, few, many or no size at all.

NA | NA | TRBJ2-4 | TRBV6-2/TRBV6-3 | CASSQAGVRRQYF | TGTGCCAGCAGTCAAGCAGGGGTCAGAAGGCAGTACTTC
few | NA | TRBJ1-1 | TRBV30 | CAWSVHAGLMNTEAFF | TGTGCCTGGAGTGTACACGCAGGTTTGATGAACACTGAAGCTTTCTTT
NA | TRBD1 | TRBJ2-7 | TRBV29-1 | CSVEDKGQLKQYF | TGCAGCGTTGAAGATAAGGGACAGCTAAAGCAGTACTTC
NA | NA | TRBJ2-3 | TRBV12-3/TRBV12-4 | CASSFPGFDTQYF | TGTGCCAGCAGTTTCCCAGGCTTTGATACGCAGTATTTT
few | NA | TRBJ1-2 | TRBV5-1 | CASSKGTPYGYTF | TGCGCCAGCAGCAAGGGGACACCCTATGGCTACACCTTC
NA | NA | TRBJ2-1 | TRBV5-1 | CASSLKGPLYNEQFF | TGCGCCAGCAGCTTAAAGGGACCACTATACAATGAGCAGTTCTTC
NA | NA | TRBJ1-2 | TRBV7-2 | CASSLAGPFNYGYTF | TGTGCCAGCAGCTTAGCGGGACCATTTAACTATGGCTACACCTTC
NA | TRBD1 | TRBJ2-3 | TRBV2 | CASTVDRGSTDTQYF | TGTGCCAGCACTGTCGACAGGGGTAGCACAGATACGCAGTATTTT
few | NA | TRBJ2-5 | TRBV7-2 | CASSYPLGGEETQYF | TGTGCCAGCAGTTATCCGCTGGGGGGCGAAGAGACCCAGTACTTC
NA | NA | TRBJ2-7 | TRBV25-1 | CASSDGHMSSYEQYF | TGTGCCAGCAGCGACGGACACATGAGCTCCTACGAGCAGTACTTC
few | TRBD2 | TRBJ2-1 | TRBV7-9 | CASSLAREGVEQFF | TGTGCCAGCAGCTTAGCGCGGGAGGGTGTCGAGCAGTTCTTC
NA | NA | TRBJ1-2 | TRBV5-1 | CASSSGHLWIATGGYTF | TGCGCCAGCAGCAGTGGACACCTGTGGATAGCAACGGGGGGCTACACCTTC
few | NA | TRBJ2-1 | TRBV29-1 | CSAKGGGGPLEQFF | TGCAGCGCAAAAGGGGGCGGGGGCCCCCTTGAGCAGTTCTTC
NA | NA | TRBJ2-1 | TRBV7-2 | CASSLVRLATEQFF | TGTGCCAGCAGCTTAGTTCGTCTAGCCACCGAGCAGTTCTTC
few | NA | TRBJ2-3 | TRBV20-1 | CSARGMGVPDTQYF | TGCAGTGCTAGGGGGATGGGGGTCCCAGACACGCAGTATTTT
few | TRBD2 | TRBJ2-1 | TRBV20-1 | CSARDVARSGMQGSYNEQFF | TGCAGTGCTAGAGATGTTGCGCGAAGCGGGATGCAGGGATCCTACAATGAGCAGTTCTTC
few | TRBD2 | TRBJ2-1 | TRBV20-1 | CSARAPSGKWWEQFF | TGCAGTGCTAGAGCCCCTAGCGGGAAATGGTGGGAGCAGTTCTTC
NA | NA | TRBJ2-7 | TRBV11-2 | CASSPGPCSYEQYF | TGTGCCAGCAGCCCCGGGCCATGTTCATACGAGCAGTACTTC
NA | NA | TRBJ2-7 | TRBV7-9 | CASSKADSYEQYF | TGTGCCAGCAGCAAGGCCGACAGCTACGAGCAGTACTTC
few | NA | TRBJ2-1 | TRBV14 | CASSQPDYNEQFF | TGTGCCAGCAGCCAACCAGACTACAATGAGCAGTTCTTC
NA | TRBD1 | TRBJ2-5 | TRBV27 | CASSTRDRSYQETQYF | TGTGCCAGCAGTACCCGGGACAGGTCGTACCAAGAGACCCAGTACTTC
NA | TRBD1 | TRBJ2-1 | TRBV29-1 | CSVSGTGRHNEQFF | TGCAGCGTCTCCGGGACAGGGAGGCACAATGAGCAGTTCTTC